This T cell receptor beta chain was documented in a study of blood T cell repertoires in COVID-19. Germline values: CDR1 SGHTA, CDR2 FQGNSA. This CDR3 spans 17 amino acids. V was clipped by 1 base and J by 4 bases; unmatched bases: 10. How the authors handled the data: For nucleated cells, counts were estimated from reference gene primer amplification. Sequencing was performed with immunoSEQ multiplex PCR; in TCRdb, only in-frame clones are kept and a portion is missing. The DNA was the basis for D and trimming; V, J and clone size are from that table. This table has about 140,000 clones, just under 90% appearing once.

The genes are TRBV7-2 and TRBJ1-5; TRBD1 agrees at 7 bases. This clonotype was sampled from a woman older than 75 with acute or convalescent COVID-19. Sequenced input: peripheral blood. CDR3 sequence reads: CASSLVLSAGGNQPQHF. The CDR3 DNA is TGTGCCAGCAGCTTAGTCTTATCGGCAGGGGGGAATCAGCCCCAGCATTTT.